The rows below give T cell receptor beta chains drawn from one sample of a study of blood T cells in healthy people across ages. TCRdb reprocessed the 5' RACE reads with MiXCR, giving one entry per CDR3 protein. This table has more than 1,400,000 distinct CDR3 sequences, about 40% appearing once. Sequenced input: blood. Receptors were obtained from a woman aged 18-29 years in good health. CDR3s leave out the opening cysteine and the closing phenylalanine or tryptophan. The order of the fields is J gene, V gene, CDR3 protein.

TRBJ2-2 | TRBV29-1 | SVGGVTAQNTGELF
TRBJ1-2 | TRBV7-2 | ASIPHWGANYGYT
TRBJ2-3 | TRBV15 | ATSERRTDTQY
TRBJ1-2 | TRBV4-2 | ASSRMPGVEDGYT
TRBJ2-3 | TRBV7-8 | ASSLGSSSTDTQY
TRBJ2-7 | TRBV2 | ASGTVPYEQY
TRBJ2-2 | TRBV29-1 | SVVDGSTGELF
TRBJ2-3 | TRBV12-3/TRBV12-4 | ASRIAGGGTDTQY
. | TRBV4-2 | ASSQDGGQSSYNEQY
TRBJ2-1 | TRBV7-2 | ASSLEVSSYNEQF